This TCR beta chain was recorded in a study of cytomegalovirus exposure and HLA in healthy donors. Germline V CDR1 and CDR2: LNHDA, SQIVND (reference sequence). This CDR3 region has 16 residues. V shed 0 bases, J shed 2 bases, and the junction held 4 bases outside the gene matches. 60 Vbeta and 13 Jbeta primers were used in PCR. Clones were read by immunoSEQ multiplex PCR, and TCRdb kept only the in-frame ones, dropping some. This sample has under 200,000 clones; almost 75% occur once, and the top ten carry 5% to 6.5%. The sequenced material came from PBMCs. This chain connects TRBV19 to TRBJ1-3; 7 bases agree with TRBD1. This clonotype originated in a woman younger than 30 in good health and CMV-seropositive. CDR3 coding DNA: TGTGCCAGTAGTATAGATAGAGGGACAGCTGGAAACACCATATATTTT. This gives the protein CASSIDRGTAGNTIYF.